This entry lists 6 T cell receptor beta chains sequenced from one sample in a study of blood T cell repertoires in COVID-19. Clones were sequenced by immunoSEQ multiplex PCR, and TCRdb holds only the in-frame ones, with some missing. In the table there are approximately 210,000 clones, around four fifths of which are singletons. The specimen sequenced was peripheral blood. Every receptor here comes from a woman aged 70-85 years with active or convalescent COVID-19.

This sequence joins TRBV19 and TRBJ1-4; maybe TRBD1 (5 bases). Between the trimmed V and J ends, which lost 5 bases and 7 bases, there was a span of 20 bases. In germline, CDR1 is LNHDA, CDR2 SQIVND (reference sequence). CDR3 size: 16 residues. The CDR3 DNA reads TGTGCCAGTAGTGCGGACATCACCCGGCGCAGTGAAAAACTGTTTTTT. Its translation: CASSADITRRSEKLFF. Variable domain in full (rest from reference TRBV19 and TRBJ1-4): DGGITQSPKYLFRKEGQNVTLSCEQNLNHDAMYWYRQDPGQGLRLIYYSQIVNDFQKGDIAEGYSVSREKKESFPLTVTSAQKNPTAFYLCASSADITRRSEKLFFGSGTQLSVL.

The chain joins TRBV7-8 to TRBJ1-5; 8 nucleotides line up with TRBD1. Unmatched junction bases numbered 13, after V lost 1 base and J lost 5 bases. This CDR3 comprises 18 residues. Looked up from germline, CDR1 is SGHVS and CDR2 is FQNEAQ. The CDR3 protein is CASSLVGRGRNMDQPQHF. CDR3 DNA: TGTGCCAGCAGCTTAGTCGGCAGGGGGCGTAACATGGATCAGCCCCAGCATTTT.

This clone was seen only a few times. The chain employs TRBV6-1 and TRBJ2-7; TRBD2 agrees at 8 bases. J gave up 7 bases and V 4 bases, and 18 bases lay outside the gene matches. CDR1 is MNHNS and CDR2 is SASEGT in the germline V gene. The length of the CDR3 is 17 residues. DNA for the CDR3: TGTGCCAGCAGTGGAGGTAGCGGGATATCTCCCTCTGGGGAGCAGTACTTC. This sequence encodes CASSGGSGISPSGEQYF.

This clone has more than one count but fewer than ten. The CDR3 DNA sequence: TGTGCCAGCAGCTTCGGAGGGGGCTATTACAATGAGCAGTTCTTC. It specifies CASSFGGGYYNEQFF. This rearrangement joins TRBV7-8 to TRBJ2-1, with TRBD1 as a possible D gene (7 bases). The CDR3 sequence is 15 residues long. Germline assignment: CDR1 SGHVS and CDR2 FQNEAQ. Trimming left V 3 bases short and J 4 bases short, with 13 bases between.

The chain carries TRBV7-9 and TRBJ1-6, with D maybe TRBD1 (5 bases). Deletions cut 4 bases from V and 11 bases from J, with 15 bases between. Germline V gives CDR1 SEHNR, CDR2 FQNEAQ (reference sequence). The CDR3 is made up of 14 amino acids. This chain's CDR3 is CASSSGPTQPPLHF. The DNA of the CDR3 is TGTGCCAGCAGCTCAGGGCCAACACAACCACCCCTCCACTTT.

CDR3 sequence reads: CASSLQAIEQYF. The CDR3 bases are TGTGCCAGCAGCTTACAAGCGATCGAGCAGTACTTC. V gene TRBV11-2 combines with J gene TRBJ2-7, with D uncertain. CDR3 size: 12 residues. The V gene's germline CDR1 is SGHAT and CDR2 FQNNGV. V dropped 2 bases and J dropped 6 bases, with 8 bases sitting between them.